This T cell receptor beta chain is from a study of blood T cells in healthy people across ages. For the second PCR, which ran for 7 to 11 cycles, a sample-barcoded 5' primer and a J-beta primer mix were used. TCRdb independently ran MiXCR on the 5' RACE reads; one entry per CDR3 protein. In the table there are about 650,000 distinct CDR3 sequences, roughly half of which are singletons. In germline, CDR1 is SGHAT, CDR2 FQDESV (reference sequence). Trimming cost V 1 base and J 4 bases, with 8 bases left between them. The CDR3 covers 15 residues. In this sample, this clonotype turned up once. This sequence was found in a woman older than 75 in good health. Sequenced: blood. The genes are TRBV11-1 and TRBJ2-6, with D hard to call. CDR3 loop: CASSLGVTGANVLTF. CDR3 nucleotides: TGTGCCAGCAGCTTAGGTGTCACCGGGGCCAACGTCCTGACTTTC.